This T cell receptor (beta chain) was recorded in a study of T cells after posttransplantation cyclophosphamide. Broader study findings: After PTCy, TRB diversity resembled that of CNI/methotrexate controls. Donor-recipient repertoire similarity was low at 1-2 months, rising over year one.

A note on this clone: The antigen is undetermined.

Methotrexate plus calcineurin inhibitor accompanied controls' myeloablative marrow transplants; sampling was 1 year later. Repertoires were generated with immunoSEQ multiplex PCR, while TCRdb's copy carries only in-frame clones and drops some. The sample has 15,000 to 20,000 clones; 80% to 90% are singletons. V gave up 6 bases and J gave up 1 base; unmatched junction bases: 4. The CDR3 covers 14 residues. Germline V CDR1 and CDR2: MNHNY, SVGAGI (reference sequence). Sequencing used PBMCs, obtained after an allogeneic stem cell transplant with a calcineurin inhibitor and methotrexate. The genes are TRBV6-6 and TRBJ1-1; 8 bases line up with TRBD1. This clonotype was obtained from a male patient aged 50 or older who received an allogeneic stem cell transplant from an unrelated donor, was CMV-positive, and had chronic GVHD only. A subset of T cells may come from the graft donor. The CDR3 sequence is CASRNRGKNTEAFF. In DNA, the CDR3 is TGTGCCAGCAGAAACAGGGGGAAGAACACTGAAGCTTTCTTT.